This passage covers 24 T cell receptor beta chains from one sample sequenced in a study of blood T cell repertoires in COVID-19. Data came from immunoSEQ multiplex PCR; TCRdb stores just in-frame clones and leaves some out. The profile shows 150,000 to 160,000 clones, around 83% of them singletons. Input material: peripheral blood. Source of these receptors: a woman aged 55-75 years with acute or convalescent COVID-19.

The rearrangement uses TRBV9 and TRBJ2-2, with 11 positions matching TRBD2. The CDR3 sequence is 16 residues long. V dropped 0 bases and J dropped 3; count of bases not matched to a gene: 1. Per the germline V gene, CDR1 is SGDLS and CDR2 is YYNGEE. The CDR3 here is CASSVALAGDTGELFF. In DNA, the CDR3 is TGTGCCAGCAGCGTAGCACTAGCGGGGGACACCGGGGAGCTGTTTTTT.

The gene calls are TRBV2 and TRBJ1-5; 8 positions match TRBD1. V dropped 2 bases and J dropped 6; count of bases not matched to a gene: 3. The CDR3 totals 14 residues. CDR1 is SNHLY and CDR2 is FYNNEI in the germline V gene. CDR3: CASSEQGASQPQHF. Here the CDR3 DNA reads TGTGCCAGCAGTGAACAGGGGGCGAGTCAGCCCCAGCATTTT.

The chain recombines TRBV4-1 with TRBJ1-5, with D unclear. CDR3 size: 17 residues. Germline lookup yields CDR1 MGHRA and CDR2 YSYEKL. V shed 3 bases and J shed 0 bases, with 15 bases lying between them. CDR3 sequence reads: CASSQTGSSFSNQPQHF. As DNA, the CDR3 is TGCGCCAGCAGCCAGACGGGAAGTTCTTTTAGCAATCAGCCCCAGCATTTT.

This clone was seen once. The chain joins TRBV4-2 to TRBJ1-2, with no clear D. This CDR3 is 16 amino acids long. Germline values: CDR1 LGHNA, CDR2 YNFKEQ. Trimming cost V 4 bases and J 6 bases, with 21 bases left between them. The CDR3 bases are TGTGCCAGCAGCCCCCAAGGCACGCGGGAGCATGATGGCTACACCTTC. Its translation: CASSPQGTREHDGYTF.

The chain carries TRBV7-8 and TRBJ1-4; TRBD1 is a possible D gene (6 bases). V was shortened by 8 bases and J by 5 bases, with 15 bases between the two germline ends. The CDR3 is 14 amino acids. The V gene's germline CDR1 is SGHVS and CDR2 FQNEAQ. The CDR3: CASARGDRNEKLFF. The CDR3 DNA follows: TGTGCCAGCGCCAGGGGAGACAGGAATGAAAAACTGTTTTTT.

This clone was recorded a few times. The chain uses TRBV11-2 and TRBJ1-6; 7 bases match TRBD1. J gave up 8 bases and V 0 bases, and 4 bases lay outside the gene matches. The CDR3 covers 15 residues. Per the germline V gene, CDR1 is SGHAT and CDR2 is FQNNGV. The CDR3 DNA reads TGTGCCAGCAGCTTAGAAGGGACAGCCTATTCACCCCTCCACTTT. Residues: CASSLEGTAYSPLHF.

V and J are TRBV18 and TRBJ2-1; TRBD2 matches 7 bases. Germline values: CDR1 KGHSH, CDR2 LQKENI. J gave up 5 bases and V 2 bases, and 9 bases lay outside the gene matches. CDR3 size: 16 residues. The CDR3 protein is CASSPFSGGGHNEQFF. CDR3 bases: TGTGCCAGCTCACCATTTTCCGGCGGGGGACACAATGAGCAGTTCTTC.

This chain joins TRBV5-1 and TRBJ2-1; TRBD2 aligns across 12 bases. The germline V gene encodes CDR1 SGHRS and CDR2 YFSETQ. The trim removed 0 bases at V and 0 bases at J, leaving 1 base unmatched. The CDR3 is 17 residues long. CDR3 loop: CASSLAGLAGSYNEQFF. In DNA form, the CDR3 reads TGCGCCAGCAGCTTGGCGGGACTAGCGGGCTCCTACAATGAGCAGTTCTTC. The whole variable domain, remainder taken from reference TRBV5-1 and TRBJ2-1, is KAGVTQTPRYLIKTRGQQVTLSCSPISGHRSVSWYQQTPGQGLQFLFEYFSETQRNKGNFPGRFSGRQFSNSRSEMNVSTLELGDSALYLCASSLAGLAGSYNEQFFGPGTRLTVL.

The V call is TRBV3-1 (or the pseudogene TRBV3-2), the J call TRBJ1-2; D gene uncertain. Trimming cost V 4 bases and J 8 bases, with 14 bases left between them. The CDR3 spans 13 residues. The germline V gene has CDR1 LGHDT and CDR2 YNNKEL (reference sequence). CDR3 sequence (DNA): TGTGCCAGCAGCCGACATATATCAGAAGGCTACACCTTC. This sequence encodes CASSRHISEGYTF.

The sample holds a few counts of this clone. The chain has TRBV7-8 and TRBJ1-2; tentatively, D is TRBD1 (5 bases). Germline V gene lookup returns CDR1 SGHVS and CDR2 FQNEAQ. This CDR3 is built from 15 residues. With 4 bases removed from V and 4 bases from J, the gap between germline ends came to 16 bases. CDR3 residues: CASSSTRPGPYGYTF. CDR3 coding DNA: TGTGCCAGCAGCTCCACACGCCCAGGGCCCTATGGCTACACCTTC.

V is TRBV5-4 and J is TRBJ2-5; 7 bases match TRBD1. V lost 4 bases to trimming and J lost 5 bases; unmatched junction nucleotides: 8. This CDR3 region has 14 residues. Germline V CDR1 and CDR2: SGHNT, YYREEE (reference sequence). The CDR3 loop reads CASSPTGVEETQYF. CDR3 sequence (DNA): TGTGCCAGCAGCCCTACAGGGGTTGAGGAGACCCAGTACTTC.

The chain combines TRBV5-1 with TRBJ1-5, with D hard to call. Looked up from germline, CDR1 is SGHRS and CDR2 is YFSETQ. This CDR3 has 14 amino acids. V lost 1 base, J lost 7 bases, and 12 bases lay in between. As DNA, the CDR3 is TGCGCCAGCAGCTTGACGGGGTCGGGGCAGCCCCAGCATTTT. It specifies CASSLTGSGQPQHF.

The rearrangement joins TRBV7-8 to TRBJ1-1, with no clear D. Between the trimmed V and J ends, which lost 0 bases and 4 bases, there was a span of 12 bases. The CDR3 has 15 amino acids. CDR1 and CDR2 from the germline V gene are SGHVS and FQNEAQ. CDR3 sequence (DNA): TGTGCCAGCAGCTTAGCGCGAGGGCGCGGCACTGAAGCTTTCTTT. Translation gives CASSLARGRGTEAFF.

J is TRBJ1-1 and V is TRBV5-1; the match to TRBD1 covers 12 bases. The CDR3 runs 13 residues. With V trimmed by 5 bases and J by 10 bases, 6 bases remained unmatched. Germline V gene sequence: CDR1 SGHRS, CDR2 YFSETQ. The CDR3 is CASRPGQGAVAFF. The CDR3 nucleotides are TGCGCCAGCAGACCGGGACAGGGGGCTGTAGCTTTCTTT.

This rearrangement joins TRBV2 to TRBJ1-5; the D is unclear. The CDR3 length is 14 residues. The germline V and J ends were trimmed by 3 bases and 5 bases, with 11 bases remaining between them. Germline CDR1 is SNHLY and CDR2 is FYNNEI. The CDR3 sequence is CASSDPRGYQPQHF. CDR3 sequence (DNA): TGTGCCAGCAGTGATCCTCGAGGATATCAGCCCCAGCATTTT.

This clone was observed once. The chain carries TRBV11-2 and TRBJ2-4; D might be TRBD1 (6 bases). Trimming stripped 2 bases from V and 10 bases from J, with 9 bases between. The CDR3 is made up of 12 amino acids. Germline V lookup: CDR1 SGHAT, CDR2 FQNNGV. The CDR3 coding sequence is TGTGCCAGCAGCTTATACAGGGATATTCAGTACTTC. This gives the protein CASSLYRDIQYF.

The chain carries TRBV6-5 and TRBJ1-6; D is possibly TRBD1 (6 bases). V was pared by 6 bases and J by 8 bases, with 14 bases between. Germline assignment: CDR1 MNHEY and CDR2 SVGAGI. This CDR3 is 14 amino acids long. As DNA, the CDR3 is TGTGCCAGCAGATCCGACAGGTGGGATTCACCCCTCCACTTT. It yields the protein CASRSDRWDSPLHF.

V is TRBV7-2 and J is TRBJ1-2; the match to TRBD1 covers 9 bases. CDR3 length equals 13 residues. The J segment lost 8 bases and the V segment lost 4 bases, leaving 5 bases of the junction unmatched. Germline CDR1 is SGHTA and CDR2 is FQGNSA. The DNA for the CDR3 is TGTGCCAGCAGCTCCGGACAGGGGATAGGCTACACCTTC. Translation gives CASSSGQGIGYTF. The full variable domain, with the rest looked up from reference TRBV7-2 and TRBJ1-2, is GAGVSQSPSNKVTEKGKDVELRCDPISGHTALYWYRQSLGQGLEFLIYFQGNSAPDKSGLPSDRFSAERTGGSVSTLTIQRTQQEDSAVYLCASSSGQGIGYTFGSGTRLTVV.

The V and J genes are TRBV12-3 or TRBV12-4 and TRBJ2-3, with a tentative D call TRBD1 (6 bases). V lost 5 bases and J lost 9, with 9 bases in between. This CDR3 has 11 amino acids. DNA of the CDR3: TGTGCCAGCAGTACGGGACACACGCAGTATTTT. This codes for CASSTGHTQYF.

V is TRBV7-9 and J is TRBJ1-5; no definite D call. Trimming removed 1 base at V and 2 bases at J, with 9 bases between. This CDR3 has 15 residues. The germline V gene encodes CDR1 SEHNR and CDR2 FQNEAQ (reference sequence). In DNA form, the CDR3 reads TGTGCCAGCAGCTTAGGTTTCTCGGGCAATCAGCCCCAGCATTTT. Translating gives CASSLGFSGNQPQHF.

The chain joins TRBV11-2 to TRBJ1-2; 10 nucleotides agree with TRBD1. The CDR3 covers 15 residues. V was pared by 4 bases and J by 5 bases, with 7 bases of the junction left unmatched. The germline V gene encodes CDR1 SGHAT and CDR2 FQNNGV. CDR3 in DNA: TGTGCCAGCAGCTCACCGGACAGGGGGGAGTATGGCTACACCTTC. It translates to CASSSPDRGEYGYTF.

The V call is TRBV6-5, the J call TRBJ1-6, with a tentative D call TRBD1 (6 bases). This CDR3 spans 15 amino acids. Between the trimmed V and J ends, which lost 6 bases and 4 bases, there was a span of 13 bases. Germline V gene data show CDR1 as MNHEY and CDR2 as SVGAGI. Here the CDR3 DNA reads TGTGCCAGCAGGGTGACAGGCGATTATAATTCACCCCTCCACTTT. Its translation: CASRVTGDYNSPLHF.

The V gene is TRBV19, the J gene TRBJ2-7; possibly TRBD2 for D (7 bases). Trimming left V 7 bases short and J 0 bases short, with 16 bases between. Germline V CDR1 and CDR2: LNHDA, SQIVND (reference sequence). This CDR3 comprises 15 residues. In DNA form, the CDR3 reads TGTGCCAGTAAACCATTCGGGGGGCACTCCTACGAGCAGTACTTC. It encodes CASKPFGGHSYEQYF.

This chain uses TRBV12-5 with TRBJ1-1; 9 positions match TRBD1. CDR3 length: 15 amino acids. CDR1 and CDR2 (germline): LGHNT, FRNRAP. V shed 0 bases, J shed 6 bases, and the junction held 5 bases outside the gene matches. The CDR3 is CASGLVLDRGAEAFF. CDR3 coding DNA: TGTGCTAGTGGTTTGGTACTGGACAGGGGAGCTGAAGCTTTCTTT.